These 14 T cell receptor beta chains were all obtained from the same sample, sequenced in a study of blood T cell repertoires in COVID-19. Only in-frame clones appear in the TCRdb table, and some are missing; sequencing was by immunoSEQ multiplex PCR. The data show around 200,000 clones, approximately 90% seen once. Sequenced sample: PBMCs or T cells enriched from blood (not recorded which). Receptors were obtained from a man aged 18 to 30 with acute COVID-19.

CDR3 loop: CASSSSLLSPRSSYNEQFF. The CDR3 DNA sequence: TGTGCCAGCAGTTCCAGTTTACTATCCCCTCGTAGCTCCTACAATGAGCAGTTCTTC. The rearrangement links TRBV28 to TRBJ2-1; no clear D. V was pared by 4 bases and J by 0 bases, with 22 bases between. The length of the CDR3 is 19 residues. Looked up from germline, CDR1 is MDHEN and CDR2 is SYDVKM.

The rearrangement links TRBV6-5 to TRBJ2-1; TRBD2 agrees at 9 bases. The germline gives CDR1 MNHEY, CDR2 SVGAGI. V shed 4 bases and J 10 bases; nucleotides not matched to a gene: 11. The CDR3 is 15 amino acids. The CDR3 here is CASSSPTSGRPEQFF. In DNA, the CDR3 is TGTGCCAGCAGTTCGCCGACTAGCGGAAGGCCAGAGCAGTTCTTC.

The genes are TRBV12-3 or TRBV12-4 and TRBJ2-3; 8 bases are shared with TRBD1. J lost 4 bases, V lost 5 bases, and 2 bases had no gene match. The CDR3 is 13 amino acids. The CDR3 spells CASSLQGADTQYF. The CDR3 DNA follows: TGTGCCAGCAGTCTACAGGGGGCAGATACGCAGTATTTT.

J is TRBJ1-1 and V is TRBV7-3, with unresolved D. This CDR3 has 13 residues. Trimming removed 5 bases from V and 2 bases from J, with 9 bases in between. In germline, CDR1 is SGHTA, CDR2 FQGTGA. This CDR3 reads CASSPRENTEAFF. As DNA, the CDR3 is TGTGCCAGCAGCCCCCGCGAAAACACTGAAGCTTTCTTT. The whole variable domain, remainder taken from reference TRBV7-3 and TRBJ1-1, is GAGVSQTPSNKVTEKGKYVELRCDPISGHTALYWYRQSLGQGPEFLIYFQGTGAADDSGLPNDRFFAVRPEGSVSTLKIQRTERGDSAVYLCASSPRENTEAFFGQGTRLTVV.

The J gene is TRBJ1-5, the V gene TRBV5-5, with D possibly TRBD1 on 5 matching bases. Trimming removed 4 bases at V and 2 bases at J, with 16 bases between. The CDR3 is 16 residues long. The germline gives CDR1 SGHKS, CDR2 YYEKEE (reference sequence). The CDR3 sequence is CASSPRGVVGNQPQHF. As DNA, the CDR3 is TGTGCCAGCAGCCCCCGGGGGGTAGTGGGCAATCAGCCCCAGCATTTT.

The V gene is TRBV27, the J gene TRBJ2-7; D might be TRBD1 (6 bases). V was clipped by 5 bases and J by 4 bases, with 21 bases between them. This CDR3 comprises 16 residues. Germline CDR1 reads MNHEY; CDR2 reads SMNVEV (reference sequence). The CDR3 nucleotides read TGTGCCAGCAGTCCCCCGGGCGCAGGGGTAGATTACGAGCAGTACTTC. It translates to CASSPPGAGVDYEQYF.

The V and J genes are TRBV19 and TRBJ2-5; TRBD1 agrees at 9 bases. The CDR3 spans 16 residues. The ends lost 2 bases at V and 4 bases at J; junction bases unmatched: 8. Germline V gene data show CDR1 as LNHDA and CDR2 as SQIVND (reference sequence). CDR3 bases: TGTGCCAGTAGTATATCGGGACAGGGTGGTTTAGAGACCCAGTACTTC. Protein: CASSISGQGGLETQYF.

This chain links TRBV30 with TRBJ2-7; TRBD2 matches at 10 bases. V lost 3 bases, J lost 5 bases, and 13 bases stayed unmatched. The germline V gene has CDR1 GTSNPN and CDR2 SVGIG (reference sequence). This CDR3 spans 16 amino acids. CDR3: CAWRPPGLASANEQYF. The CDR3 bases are TGTGCCTGGAGACCTCCGGGACTAGCGTCGGCCAACGAGCAGTACTTC.

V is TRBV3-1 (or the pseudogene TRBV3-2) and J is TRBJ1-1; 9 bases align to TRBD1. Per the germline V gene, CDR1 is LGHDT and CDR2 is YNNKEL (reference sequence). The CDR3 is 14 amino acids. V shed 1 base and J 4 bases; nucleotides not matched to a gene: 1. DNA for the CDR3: TGTGCCAGCAGCCAAGGGACAGGGGCCACTGAAGCTTTCTTT. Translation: CASSQGTGATEAFF.

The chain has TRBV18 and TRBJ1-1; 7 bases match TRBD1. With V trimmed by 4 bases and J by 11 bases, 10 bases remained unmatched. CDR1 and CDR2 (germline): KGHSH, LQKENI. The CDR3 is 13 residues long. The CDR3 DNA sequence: TGTGCCAGCTCACTCGGGACAGCTTTTGACGCTTTCTTT. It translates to CASSLGTAFDAFF.

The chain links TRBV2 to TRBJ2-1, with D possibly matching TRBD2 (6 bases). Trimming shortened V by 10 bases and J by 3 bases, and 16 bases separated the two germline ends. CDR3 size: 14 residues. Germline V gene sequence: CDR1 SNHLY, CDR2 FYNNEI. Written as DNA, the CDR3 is TGTGCCACGCGGCGGGACTCTAACTACAATGAGCAGTTCTTC. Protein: CATRRDSNYNEQFF.

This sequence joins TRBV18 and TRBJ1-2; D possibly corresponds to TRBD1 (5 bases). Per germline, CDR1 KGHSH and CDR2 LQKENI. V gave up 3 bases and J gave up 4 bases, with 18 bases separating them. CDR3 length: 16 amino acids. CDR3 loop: CASSPSDSNWGYGYTF. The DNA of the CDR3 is TGTGCCAGCTCACCTTCCGACAGTAACTGGGGCTATGGCTACACCTTC.

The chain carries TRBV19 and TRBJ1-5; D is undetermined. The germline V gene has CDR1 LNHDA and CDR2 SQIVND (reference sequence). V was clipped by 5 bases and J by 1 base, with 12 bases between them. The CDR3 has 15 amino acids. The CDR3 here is CASSVMESSNQPQHF. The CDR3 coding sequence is TGTGCCAGTAGTGTGATGGAGTCAAGCAATCAGCCCCAGCATTTT.

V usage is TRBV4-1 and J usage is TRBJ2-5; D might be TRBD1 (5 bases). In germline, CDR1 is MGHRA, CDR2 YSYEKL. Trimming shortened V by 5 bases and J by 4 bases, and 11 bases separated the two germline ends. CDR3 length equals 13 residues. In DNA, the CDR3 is TGCGCCAGCAGCAAAGGGGCAGTAGAGACCCAGTACTTC. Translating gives CASSKGAVETQYF.